Described below is a single TCR beta chain sequence and its context. These data belong to a study of blood T cell repertoires in COVID-19. The CDR3 is 17 residues long. In germline, CDR1 is MGHRA, CDR2 YSYEKL. Trimming cost V 4 bases and J 0 bases, with 17 bases left between them. Authors' data handling: Reference gene primer amplification gave nucleated cell count estimates. TCRdb's table, derived via immunoSEQ multiplex PCR, lists solely in-frame clones and lacks some. V and J calls and clone size are given by that table; D and trimming were obtained from the DNA. The data hold about 50,000 clones, with more than 80% observed a single time.

This TCR came from a man between 60 and 70 years old with acute or convalescent COVID-19. The chain has TRBV4-1 and TRBJ2-3; the D gene is possibly TRBD2 (6 bases). Sample: peripheral blood. The CDR3 loop reads CASSPGGLARSTDTQYF. Here the CDR3 DNA reads TGCGCCAGCAGCCCCGGAGGGCTAGCGCGCAGCACAGATACGCAGTATTTT.